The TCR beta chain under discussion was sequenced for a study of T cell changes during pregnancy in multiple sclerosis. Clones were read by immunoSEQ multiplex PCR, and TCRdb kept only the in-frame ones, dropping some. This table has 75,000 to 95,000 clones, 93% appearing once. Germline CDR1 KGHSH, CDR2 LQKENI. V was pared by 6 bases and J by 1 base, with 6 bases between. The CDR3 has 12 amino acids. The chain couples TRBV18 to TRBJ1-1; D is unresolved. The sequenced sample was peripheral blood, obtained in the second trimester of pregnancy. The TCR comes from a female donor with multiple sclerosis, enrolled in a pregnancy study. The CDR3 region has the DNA TGTGCCAGCTCCCAGGAGAACACTGAAGCTTTCTTT. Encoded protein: CASSQENTEAFF.